Listed below are T cell receptor beta chains from one sample, sequenced in a study of blood T cell repertoires in COVID-19. TCRdb's copy holds only in-frame clones and misses some; the assay was immunoSEQ multiplex PCR. Altogether almost 200,000 clones are present, around four fifths being singletons, with the ten largest covering approximately 0.97%. The sequenced sample was peripheral blood. Source of these receptors: a man aged 60 to 75 with COVID-19, enrolled during active disease. The CDR3 runs from the conserved cysteine through the conserved F or W. The order of the fields is clone size, V gene, D gene, J gene, CDR3 protein, CDR3 DNA. D genes are given only for firm matches. For some rows the clone size is stated as once, few or many, or as a class when expanded; others skip it.

-	TRBV14	TRBD1	TRBJ2-1	CASSLPNRGHEQFF	TGTGCCAGCAGCCTTCCAAACAGGGGGCATGAGCAGTTCTTC
-	TRBV25-1	TRBD1	TRBJ1-3	CASSAWTGSGNTIYF	TGTGCCAGCAGTGCCTGGACAGGTTCGGGAAACACCATATATTTT
-	TRBV18	-	TRBJ1-4	CASSRATNEKLFF	TGTGCCAGCTCACGCGCAACTAATGAAAAACTGTTTTTT
-	TRBV5-6	TRBD2	TRBJ2-7	CASSFLAGGQIDEQYF	TGTGCCAGCAGCTTTCTAGCGGGAGGTCAAATCGACGAGCAGTACTTC
-	TRBV3-1/TRBV3-2	TRBD2	TRBJ2-7	CASSPVYTSAHEQYF	TGTGCCAGCAGCCCCGTCTACACTAGCGCCCACGAGCAGTACTTC
-	TRBV7-8	-	TRBJ1-1	CASSLSRLNTEAFF	TGTGCCAGCAGCTTAAGCAGGTTGAACACTGAAGCTTTCTTT
-	TRBV7-9	-	TRBJ1-2	CASSLAHAGGYTF	TGTGCCAGCAGCTTAGCTCACGCCGGGGGCTACACCTTC
-	TRBV13	-	TRBJ2-1	CASSDSSEQFF	TGTGCCAGCAGCGATAGCAGCGAGCAATTCTTC
-	TRBV7-8	-	TRBJ2-2	CASSLKRGTGELFF	TGTGCCAGCAGCTTAAAAAGGGGCACCGGGGAGCTGTTTTTT
-	TRBV2	TRBD1	TRBJ2-1	CASSSRTGGGEQFF	TGTGCCAGCAGTTCCCGGACAGGGGGAGGTGAGCAGTTCTTC
-	TRBV29-1	TRBD1	TRBJ2-7	CSVRTGSWEQYF	TGCAGCGTACGGACAGGGTCTTGGGAGCAGTACTTC
-	TRBV7-6	-	TRBJ1-5	CASSKMEGSNQPQHF	TGTGCCAGCAGCAAGATGGAGGGAAGCAATCAGCCCCAGCATTTT
-	TRBV6-2/TRBV6-3	-	TRBJ1-5	CASSFRGNQPQHF	TGTGCCAGCAGTTTCAGGGGCAATCAGCCCCAGCATTTT
-	TRBV7-2	TRBD1	TRBJ2-3	CASSPDLQGAVGTDTQYF	TGTGCCAGCAGCCCCGACCTACAGGGGGCGGTTGGCACAGATACGCAGTATTTT
-	TRBV19	-	TRBJ2-7	CASSMSGASSYEQYF	TGTGCCAGTAGTATGTCAGGGGCGAGCTCCTACGAGCAGTACTTC
once	TRBV5-1	-	TRBJ2-5	CASSLLTGIEVETQYF	TGCGCCAGCAGCTTGCTTACAGGAATTGAGGTAGAGACCCAGTACTTC
-	TRBV7-2	TRBD1	TRBJ1-1	CASSRVSGTGLIGAFF	TGTGCCAGCAGTAGAGTTTCCGGGACAGGCCTTATTGGGGCTTTCTTT
once	TRBV30	-	TRBJ1-4	CAWSGARQEKLFF	TGTGCCTGGAGTGGGGCCCGGCAGGAAAAACTGTTTTTT
few	TRBV11-2	-	TRBJ2-1	CASSLEGSYNEQFF	TGTGCCAGCAGCTTAGAAGGGAGCTACAATGAGCAGTTCTTC
-	TRBV14	-	TRBJ2-3	CASSQDRLNSGTDTQYF	TGTGCCAGCAGCCAAGATAGACTCAACTCGGGCACAGATACGCAGTATTTT
-	TRBV11-3	-	TRBJ2-3	CASSLDRVDTQYF	TGTGCCAGCAGCTTAGATCGAGTAGATACGCAGTATTTT
-	TRBV2	-	TRBJ2-7	CASAGRYEQYF	TGTGCCAGCGCGGGGAGATACGAGCAGTACTTC
-	TRBV19	TRBD1	TRBJ1-1	CASKDRVGDTEAFF	TGTGCCAGTAAGGACAGGGTGGGGGATACTGAAGCTTTCTTT
few	TRBV6-2/TRBV6-3	-	TRBJ2-6	CASSYSGGFGANVLTF	TGTGCCAGCAGTTACTCCGGGGGATTTGGGGCCAACGTCCTGACTTTC
-	TRBV5-5	TRBD1	TRBJ1-6	CASSLVAGTDNSPLHF	TGTGCCAGCAGCTTGGTAGCCGGGACAGATAATTCACCCCTCCACTTT
-	TRBV12-3/TRBV12-4	-	TRBJ1-4	CASTRGANEKLFF	TGTGCCAGCACCCGGGGGGCAAATGAAAAACTGTTTTTT
-	TRBV4-2	TRBD1	TRBJ1-1	CASSPSGTGQPEAFF	TGTGCCAGCAGCCCCTCAGGGACAGGCCAGCCTGAAGCTTTCTTT